The next 4 T cell receptor beta chains were all read from a single sample in a study of T cell repertoires in cytomegalovirus infection. Each CDR3 protein gets one entry after TCRdb re-called the reads with MiXCR. Counted here are hundreds of thousands of distinct CDR3 sequences, 42% occurring once; the ten biggest clones make up around 44%. Their recognized antigens are unknown. Specimen: cultured PBMCs, collected from culture after CMV antigen stimulation. The receptors stem from a human donor in good health (CMV status not recorded). Some clones in this sample may be carry-over from other donors' samples.

This clonotype was seen only a few times. The chain carries TRBV4-3 and TRBJ1-4; the D is unclear. This CDR3 region has 16 residues. Trimming stripped 0 bases from V and 1 base from J, with 9 bases between. The V gene's germline CDR1 is LGHNA and CDR2 YSLEER. The CDR3 region has the DNA TGCGCCAGCAGCCAAGACCCCCGAGGAACTAATGAAAAACTGTTTTTT. Its translation: CASSQDPRGTNEKLFF.

V gene TRBV6-8 combines with J gene TRBJ1-3; no clear D. The V gene's germline CDR1 is MNHGY and CDR2 SAAAGT. This CDR3 has 15 amino acids. V lost 5 bases to trimming and J lost 0 bases, with 11 bases between them. For the CDR3, the DNA is TGTGCCAGCAGTGCTGAGAGTTCCTCTGGAAACACCATATATTTT. It yields the protein CASSAESSSGNTIYF.

Ten or more counts support this clonotype. The J gene is TRBJ1-1, the V gene TRBV7-9, with 7 bases fitting TRBD1. The CDR3 spans 14 residues. With 5 bases clipped from V and 0 bases from J, the junction kept 3 bases outside the gene matches. CDR1 is SEHNR, CDR2 FQNEAQ, per germline (reference sequence). CDR3 nucleotide sequence: TGTGCCAGCAGCCCGAGGGGGCTGAACACTGAAGCTTTCTTT. Its translation: CASSPRGLNTEAFF.

The chain employs TRBV28 and TRBJ1-2, with TRBD1 as a possible D gene (6 bases). V was shortened by 5 bases and J by 4 bases, with 20 bases between the two germline ends. Looked up from germline, CDR1 is MDHEN and CDR2 is SYDVKM. CDR3 length: 16 residues. The CDR3 nucleotides read TGTGCCAGCAGTACCCCCGACGGGACAAGGGGCTATGGCTACACCTTC. Translated, it gives CASSTPDGTRGYGYTF.